A selection of T cell receptor beta chains follows, all from one sample in a study of vaccination and CD4 T cells after COVID-19. TCRdb itself ran the PCR reads through MiXCR, one entry per CDR3 protein. The sample lists about 8,300 distinct CDR3 sequences; roughly 36% were seen once. No antigen has been assigned to these receptors. Material: CD4+ T cells from blood, cultured in vitro. The receptors shown here come from a human donor in good health. Both conserved end residues are part of each CDR3. A D gene is named only where the DNA matches it firmly. Only part of the rows carry a size: once, few, many, or a class if the clone is expanded.

v_gene,d_gene,j_gene,abundance,CDR3aa,CDR3nt
TRBV6-2/TRBV6-3,.,TRBJ2-1,.,CASSGGPRYNEQFF,TGTGCCAGCAGCGGGGGGCCCCGCTACAATGAGCAGTTCTTC
TRBV18,.,TRBJ1-1,few,CASSLQVNTEAFF,TGTGCCAGCTCACTACAGGTGAACACTGAAGCTTTCTTT
TRBV15,.,TRBJ2-7,few,CATSRGKVEQYF,TGTGCCACCAGCAGGGGGAAGGTGGAGCAGTACTTC
TRBV7-9,.,TRBJ2-1,once,CASPGAGTLYNEQFF,TGTGCCAGCCCCGGTGCGGGTACCCTATACAATGAGCAGTTCTTC
TRBV27,TRBD2,TRBJ2-5,.,CASSKLALETQYF,TGTGCCAGCAGCAAACTAGCGCTGGAGACCCAGTACTTC
TRBV6-1,TRBD1,TRBJ1-6,.,CASSSGQATSSYNSPLHF,TGTGCCAGCAGCTCGGGACAGGCAACTAGCTCCTATAATTCACCCCTCCACTTT
TRBV6-9,TRBD1,TRBJ1-1,.,CASSFQGGGTEAFF,TGTGCCAGCAGTTTCCAGGGGGGGGGCACTGAAGCTTTCTTT
TRBV20-1,.,TRBJ2-5,few,CSARTGTEEETQYF,TGCAGTGCTAGAACCGGGACGGAAGAAGAGACCCAGTACTTC
TRBV7-6,.,TRBJ1-1,.,CASSFLNNTEAFF,TGTGCCAGCAGCTTCCTAAACAACACTGAAGCTTTCTTT
TRBV20-1,TRBD2,TRBJ2-3,.,CSAFGRGGPSTDTQYF,TGCAGTGCTTTCGGGAGGGGGGGCCCTAGCACAGATACGCAGTATTTT
TRBV7-9,TRBD1,TRBJ1-2,.,CASSLTTGDVGGYTF,TGTGCCAGCAGCTTAACCACAGGGGATGTCGGCGGCTACACCTTC
TRBV15,.,TRBJ2-3,.,CATSRDPGEGTDTQYF,TGTGCCACCAGCAGAGATCCAGGGGAGGGGACAGATACGCAGTATTTT
TRBV7-9,.,TRBJ2-5,.,CASIVETNQETQYF,TGTGCCAGCATTGTGGAGACCAACCAAGAGACCCAGTACTTC
TRBV10-1,TRBD2,TRBJ2-5,.,CASSESPGGGGQETQYF,TGCGCCAGCAGTGAGTCGCCGGGAGGCGGGGGGCAAGAGACCCAGTACTTC
TRBV10-1,.,TRBJ2-7,.,CASSEFQDTFSYEQYF,TGCGCCAGCAGTGAGTTTCAGGATACCTTCTCCTACGAGCAGTACTTC
TRBV27,.,TRBJ1-1,.,CASMVSLLNTEAFF,TGTGCCAGCATGGTATCACTCCTTAACACTGAAGCTTTCTTT
TRBV20-1,.,TRBJ1-5,.,CSASRGWGANQPQHF,TGCAGTGCTTCCCGCGGATGGGGCGCCAATCAGCCCCAGCATTTT
TRBV7-3,.,TRBJ2-1,.,CASSPREIVGAKRVEQFF,TGTGCCAGCAGCCCCCGGGAGATTGTAGGAGCGAAAAGGGTTGAGCAGTTCTTC
TRBV21-1,.,TRBJ1-1,few,CASSKDRGQNTEAFF,TGTGCCAGCAGCAAAGATAGGGGGCAGAACACTGAAGCTTTCTTT
TRBV7-2,.,TRBJ1-2,.,CASSLAATGGYTF,TGTGCCAGCAGCTTAGCAGCCACGGGAGGCTACACCTTC
TRBV29-1,TRBD1,TRBJ2-2,.,CSVESGTGVTGELFF,TGCAGCGTCGAATCCGGGACAGGGGTTACCGGGGAGCTGTTTTTT
TRBV20-1,TRBD2,TRBJ2-3,.,CSARVAGGLTDTQYF,TGCAGTGCTCGAGTAGCGGGGGGCCTCACAGATACGCAGTATTTT
TRBV20-1,.,TRBJ2-1,.,CSGLTSPYYNEQFF,TGCAGTGGGTTGACCAGCCCCTACTACAATGAGCAGTTCTTC
TRBV5-1,TRBD2,TRBJ2-1,.,CASSFSGGASPEQFF,TGCGCCAGCAGCTTTAGCGGGGGGGCTTCTCCCGAGCAGTTCTTC
TRBV20-1,.,TRBJ1-6,.,CSARQGSHGGRSPLHF,TGCAGTGCTAGACAGGGGAGCCACGGGGGGCGTTCACCCCTCCACTTT
TRBV6-2/TRBV6-3,.,TRBJ1-1,.,CASERESYTEAFF,TGTGCCAGCGAAAGGGAGTCTTACACTGAAGCTTTCTTT
TRBV20-1,.,TRBJ2-4,.,CSARDSQPAKNIQYF,TGCAGTGCTAGAGATTCGCAGCCAGCCAAAAACATTCAGTACTTC
TRBV19,.,TRBJ2-1,.,CASLSRVYNEQFF,TGTGCCAGTTTATCCAGGGTCTACAATGAGCAGTTCTTC
TRBV9,TRBD2,TRBJ2-1,.,CASSLAGGYNEQFF,TGTGCCAGCAGCCTAGCGGGGGGGTACAATGAGCAGTTCTTC
TRBV6-1,.,TRBJ1-2,few,CASSPSSGLGGYTF,TGTGCCAGCAGTCCGTCCTCAGGTTTGGGTGGCTACACCTTC
TRBV24-1,.,TRBJ2-5,.,CATSDYSGTGQETQYF,TGTGCCACCAGTGATTACTCTGGAACAGGACAAGAGACCCAGTACTTC
TRBV6-1,TRBD1,TRBJ2-7,.,CATFRQGGHEQYF,TGTGCCACTTTTCGACAGGGGGGCCACGAGCAGTACTTC
TRBV6-1,.,TRBJ1-5,few,CASSEPGWSQPQHF,TGTGCCAGCAGCGAGCCGGGGTGGAGTCAGCCCCAGCATTTT
TRBV5-1,.,TRBJ1-2,few,CASSLADRFHGYTF,TGCGCCAGCAGCTTGGCAGACAGGTTCCATGGCTACACCTTC
TRBV10-1,.,TRBJ2-5,.,CASSRDIQETQYF,TGCGCCAGCAGTCGGGACATCCAAGAGACCCAGTACTTC
TRBV29-1,TRBD1,TRBJ2-7,.,CSTKRGTGEQEQYF,TGCAGCACGAAACGGGGGACAGGGGAGCAAGAGCAGTACTTC
TRBV5-1,TRBD2,TRBJ2-3,few,CASSLSGGVLTDTQYF,TGCGCCAGCAGCTTGAGCGGGGGGGTACTCACAGATACGCAGTATTTT
TRBV20-1,.,TRBJ2-7,.,CSAGQSYEQYF,TGCAGTGCTGGACAGTCCTACGAGCAGTACTTC
TRBV7-9,TRBD1,TRBJ1-1,.,CASSPQGASGAEAFF,TGTGCCAGCAGCCCGCAGGGGGCCTCAGGCGCTGAAGCTTTCTTT
TRBV7-6,.,TRBJ1-5,few,CASSLNVDQPQHF,TGTGCCAGCAGCTTGAACGTAGATCAGCCCCAGCATTTT
TRBV12-3/TRBV12-4,.,TRBJ1-1,.,CASSRGGATEAFF,TGTGCCAGCAGTAGGGGCGGGGCCACTGAAGCTTTCTTT
TRBV5-1,TRBD1,TRBJ2-3,.,CASSKTGEASDTQYF,TGCGCCAGCAGCAAGACAGGGGAGGCTTCAGATACGCAGTATTTT
TRBV28,.,TRBJ1-2,.,CASVDTVGVGYTF,TGTGCCAGCGTCGATACAGTCGGCGTTGGCTACACCTTC
TRBV10-1,.,TRBJ1-6,few,CASSRGTGNSPLHF,TGCGCCAGCAGTCGTGGGACGGGTAATTCACCCCTCCACTTT
TRBV6-5,.,TRBJ1-1,.,CASSSQGLEAFF,TGTGCCAGCAGTTCTCAGGGGCTTGAAGCTTTCTTT
TRBV19,TRBD1,TRBJ1-1,.,CASSMNRGGTEAFF,TGTGCCAGTAGTATGAACAGGGGAGGGACTGAAGCTTTCTTT
TRBV19,.,TRBJ1-5,few,CASSNLRKGDQPQHF,TGTGCCAGTAGTAACCTTCGGAAGGGAGATCAGCCCCAGCATTTT
TRBV6-5,TRBD2,TRBJ2-5,.,CASSYQTSGGGTQYF,TGTGCCAGCAGTTACCAGACTAGCGGGGGGGGGACCCAGTACTTC
TRBV20-1,.,TRBJ1-5,few,CSVDNTNQPQHF,TGCAGTGTCGACAACACGAATCAGCCCCAGCATTTT
TRBV27,TRBD1,TRBJ1-2,few,CASSRGQGPPYGYTF,TGTGCCAGCAGTAGAGGACAGGGTCCCCCGTATGGCTACACCTTC
TRBV7-2,.,TRBJ1-5,medium-sized,CASSLGSGYQPQHF,TGTGCCAGCAGCTTAGGGTCGGGATATCAGCCCCAGCATTTT
TRBV20-1,.,TRBJ2-4,.,CSARRGSKNIQYF,TGCAGTGCTAGAAGGGGATCCAAAAACATTCAGTACTTC
TRBV27,.,TRBJ2-7,few,CASRVHTGDEQYF,TGTGCCAGCAGAGTCCATACCGGCGACGAGCAGTACTTC
TRBV6-1,.,TRBJ1-5,.,CASLRVAGPPGSNQPQHF,TGTGCCAGCCTACGGGTGGCAGGCCCTCCTGGGAGCAATCAGCCCCAGCATTTT
TRBV20-1,TRBD2,TRBJ2-3,.,CSARLLAGGRTDTQYF,TGCAGTGCCCGTCTACTAGCGGGGGGACGCACAGATACGCAGTATTTT
TRBV7-9,.,TRBJ2-2,few,CASRQTGPGELFF,TGTGCCAGCAGACAAACAGGGCCCGGGGAGCTGTTTTTT
TRBV6-1,.,TRBJ1-5,.,CASSNRRDQPQHF,TGTGCCAGCAGTAACAGGAGAGATCAGCCCCAGCATTTT